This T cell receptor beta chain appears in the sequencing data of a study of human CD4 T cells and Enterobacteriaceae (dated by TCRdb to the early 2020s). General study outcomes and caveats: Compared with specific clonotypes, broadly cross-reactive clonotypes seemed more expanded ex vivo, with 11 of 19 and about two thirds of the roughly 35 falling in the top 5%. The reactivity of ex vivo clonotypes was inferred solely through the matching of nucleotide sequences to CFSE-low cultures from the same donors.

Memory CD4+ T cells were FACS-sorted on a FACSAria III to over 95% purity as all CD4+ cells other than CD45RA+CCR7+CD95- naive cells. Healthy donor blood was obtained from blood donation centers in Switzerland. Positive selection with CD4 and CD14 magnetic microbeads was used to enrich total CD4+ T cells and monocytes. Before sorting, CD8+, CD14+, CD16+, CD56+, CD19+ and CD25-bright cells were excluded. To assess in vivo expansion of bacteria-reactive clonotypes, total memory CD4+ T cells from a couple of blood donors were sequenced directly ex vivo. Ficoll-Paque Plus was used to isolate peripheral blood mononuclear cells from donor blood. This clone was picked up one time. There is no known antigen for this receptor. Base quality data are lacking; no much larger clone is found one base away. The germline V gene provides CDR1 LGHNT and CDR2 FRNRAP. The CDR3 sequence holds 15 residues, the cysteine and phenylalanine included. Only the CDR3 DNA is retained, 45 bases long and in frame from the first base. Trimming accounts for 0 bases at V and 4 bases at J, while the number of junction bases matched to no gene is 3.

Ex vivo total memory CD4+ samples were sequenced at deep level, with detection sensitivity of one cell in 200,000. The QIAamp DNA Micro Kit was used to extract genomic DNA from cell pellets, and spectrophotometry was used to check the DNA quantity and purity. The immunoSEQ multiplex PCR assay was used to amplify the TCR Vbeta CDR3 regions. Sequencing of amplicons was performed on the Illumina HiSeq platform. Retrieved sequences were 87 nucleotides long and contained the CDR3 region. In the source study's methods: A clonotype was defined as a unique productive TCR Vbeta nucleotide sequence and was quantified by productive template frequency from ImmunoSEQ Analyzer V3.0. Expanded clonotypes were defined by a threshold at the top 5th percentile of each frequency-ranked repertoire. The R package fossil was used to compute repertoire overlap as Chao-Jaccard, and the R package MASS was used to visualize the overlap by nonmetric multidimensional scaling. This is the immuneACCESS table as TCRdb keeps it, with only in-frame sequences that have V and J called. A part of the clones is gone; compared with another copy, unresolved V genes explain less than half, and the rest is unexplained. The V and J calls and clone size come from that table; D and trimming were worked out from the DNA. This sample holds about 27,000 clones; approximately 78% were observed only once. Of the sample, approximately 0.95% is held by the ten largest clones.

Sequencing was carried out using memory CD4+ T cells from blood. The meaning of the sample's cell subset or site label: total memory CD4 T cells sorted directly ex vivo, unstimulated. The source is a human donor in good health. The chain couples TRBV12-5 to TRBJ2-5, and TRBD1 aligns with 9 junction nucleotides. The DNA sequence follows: TGTGCTAGTGGTTTGGTACCACAGGGGGCAGAGACCCAGTACTTC. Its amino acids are CASGLVPQGAETQYF.